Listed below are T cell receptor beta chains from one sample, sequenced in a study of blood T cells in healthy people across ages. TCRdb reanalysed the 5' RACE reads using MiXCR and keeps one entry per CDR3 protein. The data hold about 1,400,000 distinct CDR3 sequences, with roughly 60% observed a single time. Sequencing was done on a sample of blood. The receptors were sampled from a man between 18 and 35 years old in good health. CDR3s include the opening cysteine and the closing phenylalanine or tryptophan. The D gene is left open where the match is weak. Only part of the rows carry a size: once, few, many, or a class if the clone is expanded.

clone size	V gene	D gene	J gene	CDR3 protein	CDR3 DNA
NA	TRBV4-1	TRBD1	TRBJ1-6	CASSHPLPGQLSSPLHF	TGCGCCAGCAGCCACCCGCTCCCGGGACAGCTTAGCTCACCCCTCCACTTT
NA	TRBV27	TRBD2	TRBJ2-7	CASSPETSGRDEQYF	TGTGCCAGCAGTCCGGAGACTAGCGGGAGGGACGAGCAGTACTTC
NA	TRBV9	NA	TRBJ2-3	CASSRRGDSTDTQYF	TGTGCCAGCAGCCGAAGAGGGGACAGCACAGATACGCAGTATTTT
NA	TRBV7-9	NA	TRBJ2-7	CASSYPTSQDEQYF	TGTGCCAGCAGCTACCCGACTAGTCAGGACGAGCAGTACTTC
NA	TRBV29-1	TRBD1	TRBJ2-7	CSVKSPLTGDSYEQYF	TGCAGCGTCAAAAGCCCCCTGACAGGGGACTCCTACGAGCAGTACTTC
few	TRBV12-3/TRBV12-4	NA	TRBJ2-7	CASSLGWGDEQYF	TGTGCCAGCAGTTTGGGTTGGGGTGACGAGCAGTACTTC
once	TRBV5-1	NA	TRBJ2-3	CASSHTGIGVPDTQYF	TGCGCCAGCAGCCACACAGGGATTGGAGTGCCAGATACGCAGTATTTT
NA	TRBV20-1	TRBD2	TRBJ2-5	CSARDLAGSRETQYF	TGCAGTGCTAGAGACTTAGCGGGATCAAGGGAGACCCAGTACTTC
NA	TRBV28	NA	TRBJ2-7	CASSSFGHYEQYF	TGTGCCAGCAGTTCGTTCGGACATTACGAGCAGTACTTC
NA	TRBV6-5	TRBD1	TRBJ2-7	CASKRDRGVYEQYF	TGTGCCAGCAAAAGGGACAGGGGGGTCTACGAGCAGTACTTC
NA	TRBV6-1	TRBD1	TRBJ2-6	CASTSGTGGTGGANVLTF	TGTGCCAGCACGTCCGGGACAGGGGGTACAGGTGGGGCCAACGTCCTGACTTTC
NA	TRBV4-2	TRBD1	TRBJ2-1	CASSQAGTGRYNEQFF	TGTGCCAGCAGCCAAGCCGGGACAGGGAGATACAATGAGCAGTTCTTC
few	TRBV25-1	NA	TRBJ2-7	CASSDVNEQYF	TGTGCCAGCAGTGATGTTAACGAGCAGTACTTC
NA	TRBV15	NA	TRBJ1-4	CATSRESPSREKLFF	TGTGCCACCAGCAGAGAGAGTCCCTCTAGGGAAAAACTGTTTTTT
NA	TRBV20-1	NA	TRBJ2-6	CSAIAGANVLTF	TGCAGTGCTATCGCTGGGGCCAACGTCCTGACTTTC
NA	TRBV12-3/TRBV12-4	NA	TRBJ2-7	CASSLKLLPPYEQYF	TGTGCCAGCAGTTTAAAATTACTGCCTCCCTACGAGCAGTACTTC
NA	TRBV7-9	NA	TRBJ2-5	CASTLVGSGPDWEEQYF	TGTGCCAGCACCCTAGTTGGGTCGGGACCCGATTGGGAGGAGCAGTACTTC
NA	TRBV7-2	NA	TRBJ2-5	CAGSLGNSQETQYF	TGTGCCGGCAGCTTAGGAAATAGTCAAGAGACCCAGTACTTC
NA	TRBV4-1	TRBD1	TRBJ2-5	CASSQGQGAYQETQYF	TGCGCCAGCAGCCAAGGACAGGGGGCGTACCAAGAGACCCAGTACTTC
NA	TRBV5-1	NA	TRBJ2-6	CASSLLGYSGANVLTF	TGCGCCAGCAGCTTGTTGGGTTACTCTGGGGCCAACGTCCTGACTTTC
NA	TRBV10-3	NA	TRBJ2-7	CAISGAGSYEQYF	TGTGCCATCAGTGGGGCAGGGAGCTACGAGCAGTACTTC
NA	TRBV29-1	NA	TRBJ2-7	CSVEDMDDEQYF	TGCAGCGTTGAAGACATGGATGACGAGCAGTACTTC
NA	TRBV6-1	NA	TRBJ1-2	CASSEAPDIYGYTF	TGTGCCAGCAGTGAAGCGCCGGACATCTATGGCTACACCTTC
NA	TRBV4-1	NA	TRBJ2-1	CASSQDRWGYNEQFF	TGCGCCAGCAGCCAAGATCGTTGGGGGTACAATGAGCAGTTCTTC
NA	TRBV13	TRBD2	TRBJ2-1	CASSPPRERDYNEQFF	TGTGCCAGCAGCCCGCCACGGGAGCGGGACTACAATGAGCAGTTCTTC
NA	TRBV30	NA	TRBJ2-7	CAWSARLGGEQYF	TGTGCCTGGAGTGCCAGACTGGGAGGCGAGCAGTACTTC
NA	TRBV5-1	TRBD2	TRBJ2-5	CASSNSGQYNEQYF	TGCGCCAGCAGCAATAGCGGGCAATACAATGAGCAGTACTTC
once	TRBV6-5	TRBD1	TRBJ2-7	CASSYQTGLGPYEQYF	TGTGCCAGCAGTTACCAGACAGGGTTAGGGCCCTACGAGCAGTACTTC
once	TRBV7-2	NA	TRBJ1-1	CASSPRTRVTEAFF	TGTGCCAGCAGCCCCCGGACCAGGGTCACTGAAGCTTTCTTT
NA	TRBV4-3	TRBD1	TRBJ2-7	CASSPGGNRGSYEQYF	TGCGCCAGCAGCCCCGGTGGAAACAGGGGTTCCTACGAGCAGTACTTC
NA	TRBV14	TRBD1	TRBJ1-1	CASSQAGWDRVTEAFF	TGTGCCAGCAGCCAAGCCGGGTGGGACAGGGTAACTGAAGCTTTCTTT
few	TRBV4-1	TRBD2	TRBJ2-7	CASSQPTSGSSYEQYF	TGCGCCAGCAGCCAGCCGACTAGCGGGAGCTCCTACGAGCAGTACTTC
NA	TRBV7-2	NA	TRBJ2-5	CASSFHGTQYF	TGTGCCAGCAGCTTCCACGGGACCCAGTACTTC
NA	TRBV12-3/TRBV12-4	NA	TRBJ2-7	CASSLSDKPYEQYF	TGTGCCAGCAGCCTCTCGGACAAACCCTACGAGCAGTACTTC
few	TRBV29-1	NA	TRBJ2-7	CSVRRLGYEQYF	TGCAGCGTTCGGCGGCTGGGTTACGAGCAGTACTTC
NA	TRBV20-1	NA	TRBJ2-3	CSARGTRGTDTQYF	TGCAGTGCTAGAGGGACCCGGGGCACAGATACGCAGTATTTT
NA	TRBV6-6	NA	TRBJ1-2	CASRTADNYGYTF	TGTGCCAGCAGAACAGCCGATAACTATGGCTACACCTTC
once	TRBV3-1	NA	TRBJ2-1	CASSQAGTNEQFF	TGTGCCAGCAGCCAAGCGGGTACCAATGAGCAGTTCTTC
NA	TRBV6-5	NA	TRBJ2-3	CASSYSFDTQYF	TGTGCCAGCAGTTACTCCTTTGATACGCAGTATTTT
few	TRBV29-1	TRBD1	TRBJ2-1	CSVEQGALPVEQFF	TGCAGCGTGGAACAGGGGGCCTTACCGGTTGAGCAGTTCTTC
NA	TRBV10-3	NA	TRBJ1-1	CAISEEPTGRTEAFF	TGTGCCATCAGTGAGGAACCTACCGGACGGACTGAAGCTTTCTTT
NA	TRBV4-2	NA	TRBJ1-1	CASKPGMNTEAFF	TGTGCCAGCAAACCGGGAATGAACACTGAAGCTTTCTTT
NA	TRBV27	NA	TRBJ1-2	CASKPYGADNYGYTF	TGTGCCAGCAAACCCTACGGTGCAGATAACTATGGCTACACCTTC
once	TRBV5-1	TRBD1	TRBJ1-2	CASSSRTGLENYGYTF	TGCGCCAGCAGCTCCCGGACAGGGCTGGAGAACTATGGCTACACCTTC
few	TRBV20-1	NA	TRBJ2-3	CSGTDQFTDTQYF	TGCAGTGGGACAGACCAGTTCACAGATACGCAGTATTTT
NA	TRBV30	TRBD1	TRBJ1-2	CAWSADRGPYGYTF	TGTGCCTGGAGTGCGGACAGGGGGCCTTATGGCTACACCTTC
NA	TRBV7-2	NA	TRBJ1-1	CASSLRGRVGEAFF	TGTGCCAGCAGCTTGAGGGGCCGGGTCGGAGAAGCTTTCTTT
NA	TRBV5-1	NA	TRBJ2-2	CASFGGPNTGELFF	TGCGCCAGTTTCGGGGGACCTAACACCGGGGAGCTGTTTTTT
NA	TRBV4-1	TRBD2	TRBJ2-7	CASSQGSGGLPSYNEQYF	TGCGCCAGCAGCCAAGGATCGGGGGGGCTTCCTTCCTACAATGAGCAGTACTTC
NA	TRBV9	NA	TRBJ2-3	CASSVDMGADTQYF	TGTGCCAGCAGCGTAGATATGGGTGCGGATACGCAGTATTTT
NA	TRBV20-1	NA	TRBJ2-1	CSAGDGLDEQFF	TGCAGTGCCGGGGACGGGCTCGATGAGCAGTTCTTC
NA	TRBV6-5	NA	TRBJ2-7	CASSYSISGNEQYF	TGTGCCAGCAGTTACTCGATATCCGGCAACGAGCAGTACTTC
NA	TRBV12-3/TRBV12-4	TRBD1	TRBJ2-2	CASSFFRGQGAPGELFF	TGTGCCAGCAGTTTTTTTCGCGGTCAGGGGGCGCCCGGGGAGCTGTTTTTT